The TCR beta chain described here comes from a study of T cell changes during pregnancy in multiple sclerosis. Assay used: immunoSEQ multiplex PCR; TCRdb lists only in-frame clones, some missing. The sample holds about 40,000 clones, about 90% seen once. The sequence came from a female donor with multiple sclerosis, enrolled in a pregnancy study. This specimen consisted of CD4+ T cells from peripheral blood mononuclear cells, obtained before pregnancy.

The CDR3 coding sequence is TGTGCCAGCAGCCAAACTAGCGGGAGGGGTTACCACTTAGTTTACGAGCAGTACTTC. Protein product: CASSQTSGRGYHLVYEQYF. The chain combines TRBV27 with TRBJ2-7; 13 bases are a match to TRBD2. Germline assignment: CDR1 MNHEY and CDR2 SMNVEV (reference sequence). The CDR3 is 19 amino acids. The V segment lost 6 bases and the J segment 4 bases; nucleotides outside the gene matches: 18.